The 10 T cell receptor beta chains reported below all come from one sample, sequenced in a study of blood T cell repertoires in COVID-19. Produced via immunoSEQ multiplex PCR; TCRdb's table is partial and in-frame only. The repertoire holds about 300,000 clones, with 80% to 90% as singletons. The sample comprised PBMCs or T cells enriched from blood (not recorded which). These receptors were collected from a man aged 30 to 39 who had recovered from COVID-19.

This clone was counted a few times. V and J are TRBV9 and TRBJ2-2, with a tentative D call TRBD2 (6 bases). Germline CDR1 and CDR2: SGDLS and YYNGEE. The CDR3 is made up of 15 amino acids. Trimming removed 5 bases at V and 1 base at J, with 12 bases between. The CDR3 region is CASRPGLLNTGELFF. CDR3 in DNA: TGTGCCAGCAGACCGGGACTCCTGAACACCGGGGAGCTGTTTTTT.

J is TRBJ1-2 and V is TRBV5-1; no reliable D call. The germline V gene has CDR1 SGHRS and CDR2 YFSETQ. The CDR3 is 13 amino acids. V lost 0 bases and J 7 bases, leaving 10 bases between the germline ends. This chain's CDR3 is CASSLGTRAGYTF. The CDR3 DNA is TGCGCCAGCAGCTTGGGTACTAGGGCTGGCTACACCTTC.

The chain carries TRBV30 and TRBJ2-7; D perhaps matches TRBD1 (6 bases). The CDR3 length is 12 residues. Looked up from germline, CDR1 is GTSNPN and CDR2 is SVGIG (reference sequence). V was clipped by 5 bases and J by 3 bases, with 11 bases between them. The CDR3 nucleotides read TGTGCCTGGGCAGGGGATCGCTACGAGCAGTACTTC. It translates to CAWAGDRYEQYF.

The chain joins TRBV4-1 to TRBJ2-3, with 10 bases lining up with TRBD1. Germline V CDR1 and CDR2: MGHRA, YSYEKL. The ends lost 0 bases at V and 4 bases at J; junction bases unmatched: 4. The CDR3 spans 16 residues. The CDR3 sequence is CASSQEGQGFSDTQYF. In DNA, the CDR3 is TGCGCCAGCAGCCAAGAGGGACAGGGGTTTTCAGATACGCAGTATTTT.

This clone has just one count. For the CDR3, the DNA is TGCAGCGTTGTTAAAGCCACAGGGATCTACGAGCAGTACTTC. It specifies CSVVKATGIYEQYF. The rearrangement uses TRBV29-1 and TRBJ2-7, with D possibly being TRBD1 (6 bases). In germline, CDR1 is SQVTM, CDR2 ANQGSEA. V was clipped by 4 bases and J by 3 bases, with 16 bases between them. The CDR3 has 14 amino acids.

The rearrangement joins TRBV6-1 to TRBJ2-7; 8 nucleotides match TRBD2. J gave up 3 bases and V 4 bases, and 8 bases lay outside the gene matches. This CDR3 has 15 residues. Germline loops: CDR1 MNHNS, CDR2 SASEGT. CDR3 region: CASSGAGTSNYEQYF. CDR3 coding DNA: TGTGCCAGCAGTGGAGCCGGGACTAGTAACTACGAGCAGTACTTC.

This clone appeared a single time. This chain joins TRBV4-1 and TRBJ1-2; maybe TRBD1 (6 bases). Trimming took 2 bases from V and 8 from J, leaving 12 bases between them. The CDR3 sequence is 13 residues long. Germline V gives CDR1 MGHRA, CDR2 YSYEKL. This CDR3 reads CASSQQGGQGYTF. The CDR3 coding sequence is TGCGCCAGCAGCCAACAAGGGGGTCAAGGCTACACCTTC.

The rearrangement links TRBV11-3 to TRBJ1-1, with unresolved D. Germline V gives CDR1 SGHNT, CDR2 YENEEA. V was cut by 5 bases and J by 5 bases, with 6 bases left in between. This CDR3 has 11 amino acids. The CDR3 region has the DNA TGTGCCAGCAGCCCCGGGACTGAAGCTTTCTTT. Amino acid sequence: CASSPGTEAFF. The variable domain in full, with the rest retrieved from reference TRBV11-3 and TRBJ1-1, is EAGVVQSPRYKIIEKKQPVAFWCNPISGHNTLYWYLQNLGQGPELLIRYENEEAVDDSQLPKDRFSAERLKGVDSTLKIQPAELGDSAVYLCASSPGTEAFFGQGTRLTVV.

The chain carries TRBV30 and TRBJ2-7; tentatively, D is TRBD2 (6 bases). The germline V gene has CDR1 GTSNPN and CDR2 SVGIG (reference sequence). The CDR3 has 12 amino acids. Trimming removed 3 bases from V and 4 bases from J, with 10 bases in between. CDR3 nucleotides: TGTGCCTGGAGGCAGGGAGGATACGAGCAGTACTTC. Protein: CAWRQGGYEQYF.

The chain links TRBV2 to TRBJ2-1; D is uncertain. CDR3 length: 15 amino acids. The V gene lost 7 bases and the J gene lost 7 bases, with 20 bases spanning the gap. Germline V gives CDR1 SNHLY, CDR2 FYNNEI. For the CDR3, the DNA is TGTGCCAGCATTTCGACCCCCCGGCCGAGGAATGAGCAGTTCTTC. Protein product: CASISTPRPRNEQFF.